The clone carrying this T cell receptor beta chain was counted many times. Its target is not known. As part of library construction, unique molecular identifiers were attached to individual cDNA molecules. TCRdb fed the 5' RACE reads into MiXCR, producing one record per CDR3 protein. The repertoire holds 75,000 to 90,000 distinct CDR3 sequences, with approximately 6% as singletons. This specimen comes from a study of early T cells in non-severe SARS-CoV-2 infection. About the research overall: Sequencing targeted bulk RNA from unsorted whole blood, leaving chains unpaired. Regarding the study as a whole: Reliance on VDJdb matching favored anti-spike CD8 responses; private and CD4 specificities were missed.

This CDR3 has 15 residues. Per the germline V gene, CDR1 is SGHNT and CDR2 is YYREEE (reference sequence). The V end lost 3 bases, the J end lost 0 bases, and 11 bases lay between the germline ends. This sequence was found in an adult who was a healthcare worker with PCR-confirmed SARS-CoV-2 infection or an uninfected control (not recorded which). Sequenced sample: whole blood. The V call is TRBV5-4, the J call TRBJ2-3; no clear D. The CDR3 loop reads CASSSDGTSTDTQYF. CDR3 DNA: TGTGCCAGCAGCTCGGACGGAACGAGCACAGATACGCAGTATTTT.